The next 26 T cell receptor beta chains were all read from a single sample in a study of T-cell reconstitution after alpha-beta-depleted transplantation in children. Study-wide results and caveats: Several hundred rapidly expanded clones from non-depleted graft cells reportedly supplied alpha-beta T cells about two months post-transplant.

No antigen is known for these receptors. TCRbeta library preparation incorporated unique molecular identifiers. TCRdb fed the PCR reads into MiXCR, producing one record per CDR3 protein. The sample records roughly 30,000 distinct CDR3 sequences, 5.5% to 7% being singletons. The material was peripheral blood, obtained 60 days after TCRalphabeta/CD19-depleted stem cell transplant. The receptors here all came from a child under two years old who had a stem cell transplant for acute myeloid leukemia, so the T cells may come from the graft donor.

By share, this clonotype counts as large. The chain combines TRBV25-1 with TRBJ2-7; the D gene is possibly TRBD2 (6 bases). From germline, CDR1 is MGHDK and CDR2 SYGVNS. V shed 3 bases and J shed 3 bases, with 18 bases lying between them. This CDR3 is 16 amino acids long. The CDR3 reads CASSDPREEGFYEQYF. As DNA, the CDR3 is TGTGCCAGCAGTGACCCTAGGGAGGAAGGGTTCTACGAGCAGTACTTC.

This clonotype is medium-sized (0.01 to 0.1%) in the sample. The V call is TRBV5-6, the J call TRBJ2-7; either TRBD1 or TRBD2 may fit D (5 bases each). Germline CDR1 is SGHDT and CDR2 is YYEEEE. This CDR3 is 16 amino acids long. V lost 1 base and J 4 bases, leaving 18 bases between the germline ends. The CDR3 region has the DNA TGTGCCAGCAGCTTGAGATTAATGGGGGTGGGGTACGAGCAGTACTTC. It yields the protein CASSLRLMGVGYEQYF.

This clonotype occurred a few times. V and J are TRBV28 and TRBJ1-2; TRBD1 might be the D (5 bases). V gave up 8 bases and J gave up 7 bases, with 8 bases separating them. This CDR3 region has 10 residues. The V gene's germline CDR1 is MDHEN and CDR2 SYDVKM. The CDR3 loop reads CASEGAGYTF. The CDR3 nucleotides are TGTGCCAGCGAAGGGGCTGGCTACACCTTC.

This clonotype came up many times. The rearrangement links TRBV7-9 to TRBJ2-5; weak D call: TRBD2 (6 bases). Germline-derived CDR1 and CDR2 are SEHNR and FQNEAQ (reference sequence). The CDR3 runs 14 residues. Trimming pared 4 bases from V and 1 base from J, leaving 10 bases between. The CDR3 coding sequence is TGTGCCAGCAGCTCGGGACTGGGCCAAGAGACCCAGTACTTC. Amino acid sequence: CASSSGLGQETQYF. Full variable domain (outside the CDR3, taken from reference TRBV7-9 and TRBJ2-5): DTGVSQNPRHKITKRGQNVTFRCDPISEHNRLYWYRQTLGQGPEFLTYFQNEAQLEKSRLLSDRFSAERPKGSFSTLEIQRTEQGDSAMYLCASSSGLGQETQYFGPGTRLLVL.

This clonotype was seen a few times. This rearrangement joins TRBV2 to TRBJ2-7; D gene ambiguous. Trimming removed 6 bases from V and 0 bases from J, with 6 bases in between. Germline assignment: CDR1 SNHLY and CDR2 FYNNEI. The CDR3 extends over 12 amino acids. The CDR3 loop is CASSWSSYEQYF. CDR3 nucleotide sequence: TGTGCCAGCAGCTGGAGCTCCTACGAGCAGTACTTC.

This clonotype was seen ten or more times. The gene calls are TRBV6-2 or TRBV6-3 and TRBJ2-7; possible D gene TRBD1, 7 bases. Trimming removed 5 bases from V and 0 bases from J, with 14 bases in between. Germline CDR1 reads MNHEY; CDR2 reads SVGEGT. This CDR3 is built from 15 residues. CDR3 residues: CASSADQGGSYEQYF. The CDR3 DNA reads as TGTGCCAGCAGTGCGGATCAGGGGGGCTCCTACGAGCAGTACTTC.

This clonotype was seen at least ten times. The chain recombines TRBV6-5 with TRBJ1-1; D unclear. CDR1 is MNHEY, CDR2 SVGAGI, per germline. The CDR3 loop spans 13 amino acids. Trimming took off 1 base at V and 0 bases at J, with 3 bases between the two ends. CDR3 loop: CASSYWVNTEAFF. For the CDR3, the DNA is TGTGCCAGCAGTTACTGGGTGAACACTGAAGCTTTCTTT.

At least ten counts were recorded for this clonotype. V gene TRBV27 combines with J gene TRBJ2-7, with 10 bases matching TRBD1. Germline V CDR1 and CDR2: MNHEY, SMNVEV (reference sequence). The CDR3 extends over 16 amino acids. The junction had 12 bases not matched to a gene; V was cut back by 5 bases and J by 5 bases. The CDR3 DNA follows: TGTGCCAGCAGTACCCGACAGGGGGCGGTACGCCACGAGCAGTACTTC. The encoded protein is CASSTRQGAVRHEQYF.

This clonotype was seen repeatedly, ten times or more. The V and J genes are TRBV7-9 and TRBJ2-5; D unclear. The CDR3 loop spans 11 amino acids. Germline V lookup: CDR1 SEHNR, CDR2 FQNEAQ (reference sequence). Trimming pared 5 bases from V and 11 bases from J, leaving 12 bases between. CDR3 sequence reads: CASSPLLQQYF. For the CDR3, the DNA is TGTGCCAGCAGCCCCCTGCTTCAACAGTACTTC.

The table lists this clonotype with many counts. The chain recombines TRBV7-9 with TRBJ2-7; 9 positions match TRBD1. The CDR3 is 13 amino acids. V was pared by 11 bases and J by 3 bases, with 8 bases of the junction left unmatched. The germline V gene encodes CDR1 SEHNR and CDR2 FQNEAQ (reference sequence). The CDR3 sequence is CASRTGANYEQYF. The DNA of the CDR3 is TGTGCCTCAAGGACAGGGGCGAACTACGAGCAGTACTTC.

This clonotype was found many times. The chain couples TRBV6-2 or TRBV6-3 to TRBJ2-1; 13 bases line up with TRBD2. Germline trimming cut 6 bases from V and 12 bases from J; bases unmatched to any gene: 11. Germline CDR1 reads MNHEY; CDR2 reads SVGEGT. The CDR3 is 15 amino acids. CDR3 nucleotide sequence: TGTGCCAGCAGCAGACTAGCGGGGGGATATTCGGGGCAGTTCTTC. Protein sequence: CASSRLAGGYSGQFF.

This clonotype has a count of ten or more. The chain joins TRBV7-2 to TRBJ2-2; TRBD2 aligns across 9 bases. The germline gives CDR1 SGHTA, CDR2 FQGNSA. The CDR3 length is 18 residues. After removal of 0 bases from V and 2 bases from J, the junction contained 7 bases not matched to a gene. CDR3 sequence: CASSLALGLAINTGELFF. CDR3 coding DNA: TGTGCCAGCAGCTTAGCGCTAGGACTAGCGATCAACACCGGGGAGCTGTTTTTT.

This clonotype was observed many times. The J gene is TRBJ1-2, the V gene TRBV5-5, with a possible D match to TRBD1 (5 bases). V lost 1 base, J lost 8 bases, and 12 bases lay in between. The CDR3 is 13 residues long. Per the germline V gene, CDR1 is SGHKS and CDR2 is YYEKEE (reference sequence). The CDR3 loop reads CASSLRGGEGYTF. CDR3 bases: TGTGCCAGCAGCTTGAGGGGCGGGGAAGGCTACACCTTC.

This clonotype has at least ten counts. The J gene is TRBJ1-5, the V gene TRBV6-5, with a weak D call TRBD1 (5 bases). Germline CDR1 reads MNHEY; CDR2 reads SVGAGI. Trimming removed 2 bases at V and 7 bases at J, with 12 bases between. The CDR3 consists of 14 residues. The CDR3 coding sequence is TGTGCCAGCAGTTACGGGGCAGAGGACCAGCCCCAGCATTTT. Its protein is CASSYGAEDQPQHF.

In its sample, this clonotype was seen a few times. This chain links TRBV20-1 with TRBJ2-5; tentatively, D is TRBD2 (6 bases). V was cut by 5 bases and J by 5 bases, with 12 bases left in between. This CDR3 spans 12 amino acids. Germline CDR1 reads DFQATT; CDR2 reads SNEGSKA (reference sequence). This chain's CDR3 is CSAPPGVETQYF. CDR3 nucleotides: TGCAGTGCTCCTCCGGGAGTGGAGACCCAGTACTTC.

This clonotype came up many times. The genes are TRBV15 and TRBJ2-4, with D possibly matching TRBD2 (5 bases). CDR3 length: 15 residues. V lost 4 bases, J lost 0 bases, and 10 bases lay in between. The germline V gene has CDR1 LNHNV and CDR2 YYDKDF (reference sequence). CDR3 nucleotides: TGTGCCACCAGCACAACAGCGGTAGCCAAAAACATTCAGTACTTC. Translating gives CATSTTAVAKNIQYF. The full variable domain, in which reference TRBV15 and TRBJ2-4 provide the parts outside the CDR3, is DAMVIQNPRYQVTQFGKPVTLSCSQTLNHNVMYWYQQKSSQAPKLLFHYYDKDFNNEADTPDNFQSRRPNTSFCFLDIRSPGLGDTAMYLCATSTTAVAKNIQYFGAGTRLSVL.

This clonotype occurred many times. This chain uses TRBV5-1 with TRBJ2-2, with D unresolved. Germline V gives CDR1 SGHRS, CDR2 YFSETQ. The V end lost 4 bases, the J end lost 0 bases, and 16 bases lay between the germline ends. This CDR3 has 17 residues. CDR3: CASSPRSARANTGELFF. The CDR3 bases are TGCGCCAGCAGCCCGAGGTCTGCTAGGGCGAACACCGGGGAGCTGTTTTTT.

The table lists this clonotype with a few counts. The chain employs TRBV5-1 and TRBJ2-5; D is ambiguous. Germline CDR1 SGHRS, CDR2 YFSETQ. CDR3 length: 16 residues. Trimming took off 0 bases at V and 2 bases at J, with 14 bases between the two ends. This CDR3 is CASSLESARPQETQYF. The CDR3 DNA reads TGCGCCAGCAGCTTGGAATCCGCCCGCCCACAAGAGACCCAGTACTTC.

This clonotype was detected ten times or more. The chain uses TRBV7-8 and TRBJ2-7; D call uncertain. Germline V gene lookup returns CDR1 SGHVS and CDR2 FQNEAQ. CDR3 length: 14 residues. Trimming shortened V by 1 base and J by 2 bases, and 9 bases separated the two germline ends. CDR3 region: CASSLGDTPYEQYF. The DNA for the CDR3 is TGTGCCAGCAGCTTAGGGGATACCCCCTACGAGCAGTACTTC.

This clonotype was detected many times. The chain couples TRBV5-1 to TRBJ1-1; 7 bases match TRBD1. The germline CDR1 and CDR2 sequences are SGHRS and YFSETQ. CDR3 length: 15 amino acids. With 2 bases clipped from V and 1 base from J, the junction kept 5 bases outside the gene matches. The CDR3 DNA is TGCGCCAGCAGCTTAGCGGACAGGACGAACACTGAAGCTTTCTTT. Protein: CASSLADRTNTEAFF.

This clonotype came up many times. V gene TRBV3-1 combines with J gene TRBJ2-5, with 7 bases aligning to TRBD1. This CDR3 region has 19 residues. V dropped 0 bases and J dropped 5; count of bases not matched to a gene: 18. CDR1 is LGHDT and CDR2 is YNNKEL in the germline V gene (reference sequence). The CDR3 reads CASSQEKADRAFQRETQYF. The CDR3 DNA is TGTGCCAGCAGCCAAGAAAAGGCAGACAGGGCCTTCCAGAGGGAGACCCAGTACTTC.

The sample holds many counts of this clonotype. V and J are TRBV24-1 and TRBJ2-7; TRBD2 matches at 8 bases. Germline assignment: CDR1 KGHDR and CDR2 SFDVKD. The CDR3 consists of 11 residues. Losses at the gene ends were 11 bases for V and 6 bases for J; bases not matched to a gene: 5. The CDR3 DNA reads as TGTGCCATCGGGAGGGGAAGCGAGCAGTACTTC. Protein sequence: CAIGRGSEQYF.

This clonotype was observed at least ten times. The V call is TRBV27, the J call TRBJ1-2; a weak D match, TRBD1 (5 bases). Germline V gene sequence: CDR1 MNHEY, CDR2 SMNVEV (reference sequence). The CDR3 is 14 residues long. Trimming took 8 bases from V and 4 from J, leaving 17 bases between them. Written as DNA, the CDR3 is TGTGCCAGCGGCCTAGGGGTCTCCAGCTATGGCTACACCTTC. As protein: CASGLGVSSYGYTF.

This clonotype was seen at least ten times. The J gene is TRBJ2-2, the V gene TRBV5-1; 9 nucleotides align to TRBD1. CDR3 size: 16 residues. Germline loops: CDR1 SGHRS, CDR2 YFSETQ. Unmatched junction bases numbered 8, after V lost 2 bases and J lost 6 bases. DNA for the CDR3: TGCGCCAGCAGCTTAAATCGGGACAGGGCTGCCGGGGAGCTGTTTTTT. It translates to CASSLNRDRAAGELFF.

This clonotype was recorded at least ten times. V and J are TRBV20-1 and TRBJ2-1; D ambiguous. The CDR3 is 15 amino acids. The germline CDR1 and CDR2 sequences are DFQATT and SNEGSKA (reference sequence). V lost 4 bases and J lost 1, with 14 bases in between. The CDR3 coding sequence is TGCAGTGCTACGATGCTAGTGAATTCCTACAATGAGCAGTTCTTC. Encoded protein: CSATMLVNSYNEQFF.

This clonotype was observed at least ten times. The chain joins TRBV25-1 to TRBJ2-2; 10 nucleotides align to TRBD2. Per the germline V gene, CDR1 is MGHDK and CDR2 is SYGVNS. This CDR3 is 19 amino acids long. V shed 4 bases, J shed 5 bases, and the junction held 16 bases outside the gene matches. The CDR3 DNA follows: TGTGCCAGCAGTGGGCCCCTCGAAGCGGGAGGGCCGGTAACCGGGGAGCTGTTTTTT. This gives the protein CASSGPLEAGGPVTGELFF.